These 25 T cell receptor beta chains share one sample of origin, sequenced in a study of T-cell memory formation after mild COVID-19. One entry per CDR3 protein, called by TCRdb with MiXCR from the 5' RACE reads. The table lists 120,000 to 150,000 distinct CDR3 sequences, about 5.5% of them singletons. Material: PBMCs or a T cell subset sorted from them (not recorded which). These TCRs come from an adult woman who had mild COVID-19 (a few samples of this study predate the infection). Cell type and time point are not known.

This clonotype occurred a few times. The genes are TRBV27 and TRBJ2-2, with 8 nucleotides matching TRBD1. The CDR3 spans 16 residues. Germline V CDR1 and CDR2: MNHEY, SMNVEV (reference sequence). The trim removed 6 bases at V and 0 bases at J, leaving 6 bases unmatched. The CDR3: CASRLTGGTNTGELFF. For the CDR3, the DNA is TGTGCCAGCAGGCTCACAGGGGGAACGAACACCGGGGAGCTGTTTTTT.

This clonotype was detected a few times. The genes are TRBV4-1 and TRBJ2-2; D may be TRBD2 (5 bases). Germline values: CDR1 MGHRA, CDR2 YSYEKL. The CDR3 runs 13 residues. V lost 4 bases to trimming and J lost 8 bases, with 11 bases between them. CDR3 residues: CASSRTPGGELFF. The CDR3 DNA is TGCGCCAGCAGCCGCACCCCGGGGGGGGAGCTGTTTTTT.

This chain joins TRBV7-8 and TRBJ2-2; 14 bases agree with TRBD2. Germline lookup yields CDR1 SGHVS and CDR2 FQNEAQ. The CDR3 covers 20 residues. V was clipped by 5 bases and J by 2 bases; unmatched bases: 13. CDR3 DNA: TGTGCCAGCAGCCAACCCGGGACTAGCGGGAGTTTTAGCAACACCGGGGAGCTGTTTTTT. The encoded protein is CASSQPGTSGSFSNTGELFF.

This sequence joins TRBV7-9 and TRBJ1-1; TRBD1 matches 9 bases. The V and J ends lost 5 bases and 1 base, in that order; junction bases with no gene match: 11. This CDR3 is built from 17 residues. Looked up from germline, CDR1 is SEHNR and CDR2 is FQNEAQ (reference sequence). The CDR3 loop is CASSDPGTGKRNTEAFF. The CDR3 bases are TGTGCCAGCAGCGACCCGGGGACAGGGAAGAGGAACACTGAAGCTTTCTTT. Variable domain in full (rest from reference TRBV7-9 and TRBJ1-1): DTGVSQNPRHKITKRGQNVTFRCDPISEHNRLYWYRQTLGQGPEFLTYFQNEAQLEKSRLLSDRFSAERPKGSFSTLEIQRTEQGDSAMYLCASSDPGTGKRNTEAFFGQGTRLTVV.

Only a few counts were recorded for this clonotype. The rearrangement links TRBV5-1 to TRBJ2-6; TRBD1 agrees at 7 bases. V lost 4 bases to trimming and J lost 2 bases; unmatched junction nucleotides: 6. The germline CDR1 and CDR2 sequences are SGHRS and YFSETQ. The CDR3 sequence is 16 residues long. The CDR3 protein is CASSLGQGAGANVLTF. CDR3 in DNA: TGCGCCAGCAGCCTCGGTCAGGGGGCTGGGGCCAACGTCCTGACTTTC.

This clonotype was found many times. This chain joins TRBV5-1 and TRBJ2-7, with TRBD1 matching 7 bases. V lost 4 bases and J lost 1; bases outside the gene matches: 5. Germline CDR1 SGHRS, CDR2 YFSETQ. The CDR3 is made up of 14 amino acids. CDR3 bases: TGCGCCAGCAGCATAACGGGACAGTCCTACGAGCAGTACTTC. Its translation is CASSITGQSYEQYF.

This clonotype occurred many times. The chain uses TRBV7-9 and TRBJ1-1; possible D gene TRBD1, 5 bases. The CDR3 spans 17 residues. Germline CDR1 reads SEHNR; CDR2 reads FQNEAQ (reference sequence). V was trimmed by 2 bases and J by 1 base, leaving 17 bases between them. This CDR3 reads CASSLWAWGRENTEAFF. CDR3 DNA: TGTGCCAGCAGCTTATGGGCGTGGGGCAGGGAGAACACTGAAGCTTTCTTT.

The genes are TRBV20-1 and TRBJ1-1; tentatively, D is TRBD1 (5 bases). This CDR3 has 15 residues. Germline CDR1 and CDR2: DFQATT and SNEGSKA (reference sequence). V was clipped by 3 bases and J by 3 bases, with 17 bases between them. CDR3 region: CSARLSGTTDTEAFF. The CDR3 bases are TGCAGTGCTAGGTTGTCGGGGACGACGGACACTGAAGCTTTCTTT.

J is TRBJ2-7 and V is TRBV10-3, with unresolved D. Trimming cost V 3 bases and J 1 base, with 7 bases left between them. The germline V gene encodes CDR1 ENHRY and CDR2 SYGVKD. The CDR3 is 13 residues long. In nucleotides, the CDR3 is TGTGCCATCAGTGATAAGGGTTCCTACGAGCAGTACTTC. Its protein is CAISDKGSYEQYF.

Ten or more counts support this clonotype. The chain joins TRBV6-1 to TRBJ1-5, with TRBD1 matching over 8 bases. V lost 5 bases, J lost 1 base, and 4 bases stayed unmatched. Germline V CDR1 and CDR2: MNHNS, SASEGT. CDR3 size: 15 residues. Here the CDR3 reads CASSSGQGSNQPQHF. The CDR3 DNA follows: TGTGCCAGCAGTTCAGGACAGGGAAGCAATCAGCCCCAGCATTTT.

This clonotype showed up just a few times. The chain has TRBV2 and TRBJ2-1, with TRBD2 identical over 7 bases. This CDR3 comprises 15 residues. Per the germline V gene, CDR1 is SNHLY and CDR2 is FYNNEI. With 6 bases clipped from V and 2 bases from J, the junction kept 7 bases outside the gene matches. The CDR3 region has the DNA TGTGCCAGCAGAGCAGATGGGACTACCTACAATGAGCAGTTCTTC. As protein: CASRADGTTYNEQFF.

At least ten counts were recorded for this clonotype. CDR3 amino acids: CASSLLAGGPSDEQFF. CDR3 bases: TGTGCCAGCAGTTTATTAGCGGGGGGGCCCTCAGATGAGCAGTTCTTC. The chain is built from TRBV12-3 or TRBV12-4 and TRBJ2-1, with 11 positions matching TRBD2. The CDR3 is made up of 16 amino acids. The J segment lost 8 bases and the V segment lost 2 bases, leaving 8 bases of the junction unmatched.

This clonotype was detected a few times. This chain connects TRBV5-1 to TRBJ2-7, with 12 bases matching TRBD2. Germline CDR1 reads SGHRS; CDR2 reads YFSETQ. V lost 3 bases, J lost 4 bases, and 5 bases stayed unmatched. The CDR3 sequence is 15 residues long. The DNA of the CDR3 is TGCGCCAGCAGCTCCGGACTAGCGGGAATGTACGAGCAGTACTTC. Its protein is CASSSGLAGMYEQYF. The complete variable domain, with remaining parts taken from reference TRBV5-1 and TRBJ2-7, reads KAGVTQTPRYLIKTRGQQVTLSCSPISGHRSVSWYQQTPGQGLQFLFEYFSETQRNKGNFPGRFSGRQFSNSRSEMNVSTLELGDSALYLCASSSGLAGMYEQYFGPGTRLTVT.

V usage is TRBV23-1 and J usage is TRBJ1-5; D is uncertain. Being an ORF, TRBV23-1 has a function that is uncertain. CDR3 size: 15 residues. Trimming took off 0 bases at V and 2 bases at J, with 8 bases between the two ends. The CDR3 protein is CASSQSWQCNQPQHF. CDR3 DNA: TGCGCCAGCAGTCAATCGTGGCAATGCAATCAGCCCCAGCATTTT.

This clonotype came up once. A single base separates this from a much larger clone, so it may be a read error. The V and J genes are TRBV12-3 or TRBV12-4 and TRBJ2-7; 11 positions match TRBD1. Germline trimming cut 5 bases from V and 6 bases from J; bases unmatched to any gene: 12. The CDR3 loop spans 16 amino acids. CDR3: CASSGPRTGGLGEQYF. CDR3 DNA sequence: TGTGCCAGCAGTGGGCCCCGGACAGGGGGCTTGGGCGAGCAGTACTTC.

This clonotype has more than one count but fewer than ten. The chain is built from TRBV7-2 and TRBJ1-5, with D unresolved. This CDR3 is built from 12 residues. Trimming stripped 5 bases from V and 0 bases from J, with 2 bases between. The germline V gene encodes CDR1 SGHTA and CDR2 FQGNSA. CDR3 DNA: TGTGCCAGCAGCCCTAGCAATCAGCCCCAGCATTTT. Encoded protein: CASSPSNQPQHF.

This clonotype was counted ten times or more. This chain's CDR3 is CASSLDEGDTQYF. For the CDR3, the DNA is TGTGCCAGCAGTCTCGACGAGGGAGATACGCAGTATTTT. V is TRBV6-5 and J is TRBJ2-3, with TRBD2 as a possible D gene (5 bases). The V end was cut by 5 bases, the J end by 5 bases, with 11 bases between. Looked up from germline, CDR1 is MNHEY and CDR2 is SVGAGI. The CDR3 is 13 amino acids.

This clonotype appeared a few times. This sequence joins TRBV7-9 and TRBJ2-6; TRBD1 might be the D (6 bases). The CDR3 loop spans 20 amino acids. V gave up 5 bases and J gave up 1 base, with 24 bases separating them. Germline CDR1 reads SEHNR; CDR2 reads FQNEAQ (reference sequence). CDR3 amino acids: CASSNLTGILMVSGANVLTF. The CDR3 nucleotides are TGTGCCAGCAGCAACCTTACAGGGATATTAATGGTTTCTGGGGCCAACGTCCTGACTTTC.

This clonotype was counted many times. The chain links TRBV12-3 or TRBV12-4 to TRBJ1-1; 8 bases map to TRBD1. CDR3 length: 15 amino acids. Trimming at V came to 1 base and at J to 4 bases, leaving 5 bases not matched to a gene. CDR3 nucleotide sequence: TGTGCCAGCAGTTTAGGGACAGGGTGGTCCACTGAAGCTTTCTTT. This encodes CASSLGTGWSTEAFF.

The V gene is TRBV7-9, the J gene TRBJ1-2; D is unclear. The CDR3 sequence is 15 residues long. In germline, CDR1 is SEHNR, CDR2 FQNEAQ (reference sequence). Trimming pared 5 bases from V and 4 bases from J, leaving 17 bases between. The CDR3 reads CASSPSLVSAYGYTF. The DNA of the CDR3 is TGTGCCAGCAGCCCCTCCCTGGTCAGCGCCTATGGCTACACCTTC.

This clonotype was picked up a small number of times. The V gene is TRBV30, the J gene TRBJ2-2; D possibly corresponds to TRBD2 (6 bases). The ends were cut back, 2 bases at V and 3 bases at J, with 13 bases in the middle. The CDR3 has 15 residues. CDR1 is GTSNPN, CDR2 SVGIG, per germline (reference sequence). The CDR3 nucleotides are TGTGCCTGGAGTTCCGGAGGGTTGGACACCGGGGAGCTGTTTTTT. Amino acids: CAWSSGGLDTGELFF.

This clonotype has more than one count but fewer than ten. The CDR3: CSARKDGTGNNYGYTF. For the CDR3, the DNA is TGCAGTGCTAGAAAAGACGGGACAGGAAATAACTATGGCTACACCTTC. The chain employs TRBV20-1 and TRBJ1-2; 8 bases fit TRBD1. Germline CDR1 and CDR2: DFQATT and SNEGSKA (reference sequence). With 2 bases clipped from V and 1 base from J, the junction kept 9 bases outside the gene matches. CDR3 length: 16 residues.

In its sample, this clonotype was seen many times. This chain joins TRBV18 and TRBJ2-1, with TRBD2 identical over 12 bases. After removal of 5 bases from V and 6 bases from J, the junction contained 5 bases not matched to a gene. Per the germline V gene, CDR1 is KGHSH and CDR2 is LQKENI. The CDR3 loop spans 15 amino acids. Written as DNA, the CDR3 is TGTGCCAGCTCAGCTACGGGACTAGCGGGCAATGAGCAGTTCTTC. This sequence encodes CASSATGLAGNEQFF. The full variable domain, in which reference TRBV18 and TRBJ2-1 provide the parts outside the CDR3, is NAGVMQNPRHLVRRRGQEARLRCSPMKGHSHVYWYRQLPEEGLKFMVYLQKENIIDESGMPKERFSAEFPKEGPSILRIQQVVRGDSAAYFCASSATGLAGNEQFFGPGTRLTVL.

The table lists this clonotype with a few counts. The CDR3 nucleotides read TGTGCCATCAGATCGACAGTGATTAATTCACCCCTCCACTTT. Translating it yields CAIRSTVINSPLHF. The V and J genes are TRBV10-3 and TRBJ1-6, with D perhaps matching TRBD1 (5 bases). Germline loops: CDR1 ENHRY, CDR2 SYGVKD. Between the trimmed V and J ends, which lost 6 bases and 6 bases, there was a span of 12 bases. CDR3 length equals 14 residues.

This clonotype was counted many times. The chain carries TRBV7-2 and TRBJ2-2; 7 bases are shared with TRBD1. Trimming cost V 3 bases and J 2 bases; bases outside gene matches: 3. This CDR3 is built from 15 residues. Germline loops: CDR1 SGHTA, CDR2 FQGNSA. The CDR3 reads CASSLTGSNTGELFF. The CDR3 DNA reads TGTGCCAGCAGCTTGACAGGGTCAAACACCGGGGAGCTGTTTTTT.